A single sample is the source of the 8 T cell receptor beta chains below, sequenced in a study of PD-1 blockade in mismatch repair-deficient tumors. The time point denotes: roughly ten-day in vitro stimulation with candidate neoantigen peptide 5. Using immunoSEQ multiplex PCR, the repertoire was profiled, and TCRdb retains in-frame clones only, with some absent. The table lists approximately 15,000 clones, roughly four fifths of them singletons. Their cognate antigens are unknown. Sequences were derived from cells cultured in vitro, sampled from a patient treated with pembrolizumab. The receptors shown here come from an adult with mismatch repair-deficient cancer.

The chain couples TRBV6-4 to TRBJ2-3, with 8 bases identical to TRBD1. Per the germline V gene, CDR1 is MRHNA and CDR2 is SNTAGT. The CDR3 is 14 residues long. V trimming: 6 bases; J trimming: 4 bases; junction bases outside the gene matches: 6. CDR3 sequence (DNA): TGTGCCAGCAGAACGGGACAGGACTCAGATACGCAGTATTTT. Protein product: CASRTGQDSDTQYF.

The genes are TRBV9 and TRBJ2-5; 11 bases map to TRBD1. J was trimmed by 5 bases and V by 3 bases; bases with no gene match: 9. CDR3 length: 16 amino acids. Germline assignment: CDR1 SGDLS and CDR2 YYNGEE. CDR3: CASSEVPGQGAETQYF. The DNA for the CDR3 is TGTGCCAGCAGCGAGGTCCCCGGACAGGGGGCGGAGACCCAGTACTTC.

The chain carries TRBV30 and TRBJ1-1; perhaps TRBD1 as D (5 bases). Germline values: CDR1 GTSNPN, CDR2 SVGIG (reference sequence). V lost 8 bases to trimming and J lost 8 bases, with 18 bases between them. The CDR3 has 12 residues. The CDR3 region has the DNA TGTGCCCTGGTGGAGGGACCCCTAGAAGCTTTCTTT. Residues: CALVEGPLEAFF.

This clone was counted a few times. V usage is TRBV28 and J usage is TRBJ2-2; no definite D call. Germline assignment: CDR1 MDHEN and CDR2 SYDVKM. This CDR3 has 16 amino acids. Trimming removed 2 bases at V and 7 bases at J, with 17 bases between. CDR3 DNA sequence: TGTGCCAGCAGTTTACTCTTAGGGCGAGAGGACGGGGAGCTGTTTTTT. Protein sequence: CASSLLLGREDGELFF.

CDR3 protein: CASSPLAGGPGELFF. The CDR3 DNA reads TGTGCCAGCAGTCCACTAGCGGGAGGGCCCGGGGAGCTGTTTTTT. The chain recombines TRBV28 with TRBJ2-2, with TRBD2 matching 13 bases. The CDR3 spans 15 residues. V lost 5 bases to trimming and J lost 6 bases; unmatched junction nucleotides: 3. Germline V CDR1 and CDR2: MDHEN, SYDVKM.

V usage is TRBV11-2 and J usage is TRBJ2-7, with D possibly TRBD2 on 5 matching bases. CDR1 is SGHAT and CDR2 is FQNNGV in the germline V gene. Trimming cost V 5 bases and J 0 bases, with 14 bases left between them. This CDR3 region has 15 residues. Here the CDR3 reads CASSVPVGVSYEQYF. CDR3 in DNA: TGTGCCAGCAGCGTACCGGTGGGAGTCTCCTACGAGCAGTACTTC.

The rearrangement links TRBV5-4 to TRBJ1-1, with D tentatively TRBD1 (6 bases). The germline V gene encodes CDR1 SGHNT and CDR2 YYREEE (reference sequence). The CDR3 extends over 13 amino acids. V was pared by 2 bases and J by 3 bases, with 8 bases between. In DNA, the CDR3 is TGTGCCAGCAGCTTTGGGGGCTACACTGAAGCTTTCTTT. Encoded protein: CASSFGGYTEAFF.

The chain carries TRBV28 and TRBJ2-3; D is undetermined. Trimming left V 5 bases short and J 2 bases short, with 11 bases between. The CDR3 is 14 amino acids. Germline V gene data show CDR1 as MDHEN and CDR2 as SYDVKM. The CDR3 loop is CASSTLIFTDTQYF. The CDR3 DNA is TGTGCCAGCAGTACCCTAATATTCACAGATACGCAGTATTTT.